This TCR beta chain came from a study of vaccination and CD4 T cells after COVID-19. For the study at large: Cells were stimulated with overlapping spike peptides from SARS-CoV-2, HCoV-NL63, HCoV-OC43 and HCoV-229E. Overall study findings and caveats: Researchers report that 304 of 307 vaccine-specific clones in convalescent patients proved spike mono-reactive.

In germline, CDR1 is SGHDT, CDR2 YYEEEE. Trimming took off 4 bases at V and 2 bases at J, with 12 bases between the two ends. The CDR3 loop spans 15 amino acids. About this clonotype itself: As yet, its antigen is unknown.

With the Oncomine TCR Beta short-read assay, DNA from cultured CD4+ T cells was sequenced. Genomic DNA was taken out of cultured CD4+ T cells by extraction. TCRdb recomputed calls from the PCR reads with MiXCR, one row per CDR3 protein. Of about 15,000 distinct CDR3 sequences in the sample, over 70% were seen once. Treatment denoted: roughly 11-day PBMC culture with coronavirus spike peptide pools or control peptides (ViraFEST assay). The medium had half its volume replaced with fresh IL-2 medium on days 3 and 7. Input material: CD4+ T cells from blood, cultured in vitro. The genes are TRBV5-6 and TRBJ2-2; TRBD1 or TRBD2 may be the D gene (5 bases each). This receptor was identified in a human donor who had recovered from COVID-19. The CDR3: CASSGTETNTGELFF. Here the CDR3 DNA reads TGTGCCAGCAGCGGGACGGAGACTAACACCGGGGAGCTGTTTTTT.